This T cell receptor (beta chain) was sequenced for a study of blood T cells in healthy people across ages. Every donor provided approximately 9.2 milliliters of peripheral blood. This clonotype was observed a few times. What it binds is unknown. Alongside a J-beta primer mix, a sample-barcoded 5' primer served in a second PCR lasting roughly 6 to 11 cycles. A minimum of 3 million CDR3-containing paired-end reads was obtained for each sample. From the 5' RACE reads, TCRdb called clonotypes with MiXCR, one entry per CDR3 protein. The top ten clones hold about 3.8% of a sample with about 1.5 million distinct CDR3 sequences, about 42% of them seen once. General study points: Naive T cell percentage showed a strong correlation with the diversity of TCR beta. Among T cells, TCR beta diversity per million cells dropped roughly linearly as age rose.

This CDR3 has 20 residues. V shed 6 bases and J 0 bases; nucleotides not matched to a gene: 16. Sequenced input: blood. This receptor was taken from a woman aged 18-30 years in good health. This sequence joins TRBV12-3 or TRBV12-4 and TRBJ2-1; 11 bases agree with TRBD2. CDR3 bases: TGTGCCAGCAGCCCGGTGGTTCCGGGACTAGCGGAGAGCTCCTACAATGAGCAGTTCTTC. Translation gives CASSPVVPGLAESSYNEQFF.